The clone carrying this T cell receptor (beta chain) has a count of ten or more. Trimming removed 1 base from V and 6 bases from J, with 9 bases in between. Germline V CDR1 and CDR2: SGHVS, FQNEAQ. The CDR3 consists of 14 residues. TCRdb passed the RT-PCR reads through MiXCR, listing each CDR3 protein once. The data show about 700,000 distinct CDR3 sequences, 13% to 15% seen once. The clonotype originates from a female donor in good health, serving as a healthy control. V gene TRBV7-8 combines with J gene TRBJ2-2; either TRBD1 or TRBD2 may supply D (6 bases each). The sequencing input was memory CD4+ T cells from blood. The CDR3 is CASSLGGAAGELFF. The CDR3 coding sequence is TGTGCCAGCAGCTTAGGGGGGGCCGCCGGGGAGCTGTTTTTT. The full variable domain, completed using reference TRBV7-8 and TRBJ2-2, is GAGVSQSPRYKVAKRGQDVALRCDPISGHVSLFWYQQALGQGPEFLTYFQNEAQLDKSGLPSDRFFAERPEGSVSTLKIQRTQQEDSAVYLCASSLGGAAGELFFGEGSRLTVL.